What follows describes a single T cell receptor beta chain. The method was immunoSEQ multiplex PCR; TCRdb's version includes in-frame clones alone and lacks a portion of them. The table lists 20,000 to 25,000 clones, approximately 89% of them singletons. This sample is part of a study of PD-1 and CTLA-4 blockade in melanoma. The CDR3 has 10 amino acids. Trimming removed 9 bases from V and 8 bases from J, with 10 bases in between. Germline assignment: CDR1 MNHGY and CDR2 SAAAGT. This receptor was taken from a human donor with melanoma. This chain connects TRBV6-8 to TRBJ1-2, with D perhaps TRBD1 (5 bases). The material was CD8+ T cells from peripheral blood, obtained before anti-PD-1 treatment. In DNA, the CDR3 is TGTGCCAGTGTCAGGGACGGCTACACCTTC. Protein product: CASVRDGYTF.